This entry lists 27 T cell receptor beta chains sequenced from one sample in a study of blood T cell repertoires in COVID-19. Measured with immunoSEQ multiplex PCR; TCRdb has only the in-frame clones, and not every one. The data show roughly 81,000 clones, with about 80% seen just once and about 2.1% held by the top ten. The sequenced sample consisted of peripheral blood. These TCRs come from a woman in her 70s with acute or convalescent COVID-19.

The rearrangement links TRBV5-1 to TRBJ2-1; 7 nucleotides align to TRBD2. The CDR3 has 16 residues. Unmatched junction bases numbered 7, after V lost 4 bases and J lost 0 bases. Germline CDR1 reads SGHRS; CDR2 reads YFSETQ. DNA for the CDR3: TGCGCCAGCAGCAAGGCGGGAGCGGGCTCCTACAATGAGCAGTTCTTC. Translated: CASSKAGAGSYNEQFF.

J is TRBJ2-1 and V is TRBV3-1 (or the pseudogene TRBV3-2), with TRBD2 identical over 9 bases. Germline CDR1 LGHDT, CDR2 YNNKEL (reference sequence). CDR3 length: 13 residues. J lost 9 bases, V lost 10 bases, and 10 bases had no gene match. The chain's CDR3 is CATKLSGGPEQFF. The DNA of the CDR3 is TGTGCCACCAAGTTGAGCGGGGGGCCTGAGCAGTTCTTC.

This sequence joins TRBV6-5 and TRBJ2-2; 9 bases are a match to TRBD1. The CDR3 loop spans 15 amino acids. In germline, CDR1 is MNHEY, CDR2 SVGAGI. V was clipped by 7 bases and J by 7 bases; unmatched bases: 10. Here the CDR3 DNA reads TGTGCCAGCACAAGGACAGGGGAAGAATACGGGGAGCTGTTTTTT. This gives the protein CASTRTGEEYGELFF.

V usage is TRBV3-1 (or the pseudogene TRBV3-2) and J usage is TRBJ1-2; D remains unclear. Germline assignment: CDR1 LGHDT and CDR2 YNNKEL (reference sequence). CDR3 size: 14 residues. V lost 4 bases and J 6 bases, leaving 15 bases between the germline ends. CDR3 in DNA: TGTGCCAGCAGCCCGGGATCGCACTCGGATGGCTACACCTTC. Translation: CASSPGSHSDGYTF.

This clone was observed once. In DNA form, the CDR3 reads TGTGCCAGTAGTCGCGGGGGGCTAAACACCTTC. Translated, it gives CASSRGGLNTF. This rearrangement joins TRBV19 to TRBJ1-2; weak D call: TRBD1 (6 bases). The CDR3 has 11 amino acids. V lost 5 bases and J 12 bases, leaving 13 bases between the germline ends. Germline V gene lookup returns CDR1 LNHDA and CDR2 SQIVND (reference sequence). The entire variable domain, with the rest obtained from reference TRBV19 and TRBJ1-2, is as follows: DGGITQSPKYLFRKEGQNVTLSCEQNLNHDAMYWYRQDPGQGLRLIYYSQIVNDFQKGDIAEGYSVSREKKESFPLTVTSAQKNPTAFYLCASSRGGLNTFGSGTRLTVV.

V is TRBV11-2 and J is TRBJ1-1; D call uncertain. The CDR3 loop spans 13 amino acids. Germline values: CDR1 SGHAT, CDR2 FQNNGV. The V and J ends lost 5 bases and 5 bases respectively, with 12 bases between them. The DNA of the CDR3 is TGTGCCAGCAGCCGTCTAGTGGAAACTGAAGCTTTCTTT. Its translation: CASSRLVETEAFF.

Written as DNA, the CDR3 is TGTGCCAGCAGTCAATCACGGGGAGATACGCAGTATTTT. Protein product: CASSQSRGDTQYF. This chain joins TRBV11-2 and TRBJ2-3; D perhaps matches TRBD2 (5 bases). The CDR3 extends over 13 amino acids. The V gene lost 6 bases and the J gene lost 5 bases, with 12 bases spanning the gap. The germline V gene encodes CDR1 SGHAT and CDR2 FQNNGV.

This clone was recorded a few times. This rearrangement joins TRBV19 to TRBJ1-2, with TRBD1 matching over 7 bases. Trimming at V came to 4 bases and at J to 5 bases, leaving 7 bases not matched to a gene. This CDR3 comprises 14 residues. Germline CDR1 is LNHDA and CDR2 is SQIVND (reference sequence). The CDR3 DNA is TGTGCCAGTAGTAACCGACAGGGAGAGTATGGCTACACCTTC. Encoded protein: CASSNRQGEYGYTF.

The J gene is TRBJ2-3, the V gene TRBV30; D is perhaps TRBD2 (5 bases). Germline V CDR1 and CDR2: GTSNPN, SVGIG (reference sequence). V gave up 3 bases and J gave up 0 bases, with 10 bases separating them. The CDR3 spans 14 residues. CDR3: CAWRLGGSTDTQYF. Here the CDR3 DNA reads TGTGCCTGGAGGCTCGGCGGGAGCACAGATACGCAGTATTTT. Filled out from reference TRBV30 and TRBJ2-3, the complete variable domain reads SQTIHQWPATLVQPVGSPLSLECTVEGTSNPNLYWYRQAAGRGLQLLFYSVGIGQISSEVPQNLSASRPQDRQFILSSKKLLLSDSGFYLCAWRLGGSTDTQYFGPGTRLTVL.

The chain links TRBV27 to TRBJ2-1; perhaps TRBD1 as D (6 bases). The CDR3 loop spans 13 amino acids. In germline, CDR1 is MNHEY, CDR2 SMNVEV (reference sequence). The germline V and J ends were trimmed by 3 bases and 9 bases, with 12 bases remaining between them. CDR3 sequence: CASSFQGWIEQFF. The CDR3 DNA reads TGTGCCAGCAGTTTTCAGGGGTGGATTGAGCAGTTCTTC.

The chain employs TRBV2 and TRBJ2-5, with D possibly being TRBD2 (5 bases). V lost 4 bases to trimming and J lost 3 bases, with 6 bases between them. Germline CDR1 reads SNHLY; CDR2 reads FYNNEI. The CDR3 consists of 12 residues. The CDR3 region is CASSAGKETQYF. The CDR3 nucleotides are TGTGCCAGCAGTGCGGGAAAAGAGACCCAGTACTTC.

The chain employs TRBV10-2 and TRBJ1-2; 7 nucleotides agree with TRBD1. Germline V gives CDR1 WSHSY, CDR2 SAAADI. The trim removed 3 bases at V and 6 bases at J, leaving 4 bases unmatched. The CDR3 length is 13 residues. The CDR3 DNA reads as TGCGCCAGCAGTGATTTCAGGGGGGATGGCTACACCTTC. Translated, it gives CASSDFRGDGYTF.

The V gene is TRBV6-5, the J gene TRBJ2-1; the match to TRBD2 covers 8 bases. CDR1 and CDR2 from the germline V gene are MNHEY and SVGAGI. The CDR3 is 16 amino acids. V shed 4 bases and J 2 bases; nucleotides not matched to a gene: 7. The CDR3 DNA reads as TGTGCCAGCAGTTCTGGACTAGCTTCGGCCTACAATGAGCAGTTCTTC. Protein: CASSSGLASAYNEQFF.

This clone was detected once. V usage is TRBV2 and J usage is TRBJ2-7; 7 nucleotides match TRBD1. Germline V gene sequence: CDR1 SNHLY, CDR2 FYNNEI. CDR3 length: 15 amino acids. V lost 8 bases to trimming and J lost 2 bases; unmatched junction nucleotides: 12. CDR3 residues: CASAASSGGPYEQYF. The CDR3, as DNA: TGTGCCAGCGCAGCGAGTTCAGGGGGACCCTACGAGCAGTACTTC. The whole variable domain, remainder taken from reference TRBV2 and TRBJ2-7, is EPEVTQTPSHQVTQMGQEVILRCVPISNHLYFYWYRQILGQKVEFLVSFYNNEISEKSEIFDDQFSVERPDGSNFTLKIRSTKLEDSAMYFCASAASSGGPYEQYFGPGTRLTVT.

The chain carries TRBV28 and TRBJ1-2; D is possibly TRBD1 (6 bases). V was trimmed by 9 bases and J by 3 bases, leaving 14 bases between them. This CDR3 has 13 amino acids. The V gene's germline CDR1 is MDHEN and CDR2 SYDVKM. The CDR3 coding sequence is TGTGCCAGTACTGGCGGGGGCGACTATGGCTACACCTTC. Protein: CASTGGGDYGYTF.

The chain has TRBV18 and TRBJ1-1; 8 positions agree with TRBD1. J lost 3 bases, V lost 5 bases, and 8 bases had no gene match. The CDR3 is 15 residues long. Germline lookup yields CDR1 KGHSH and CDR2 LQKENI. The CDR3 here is CASSGQGAGDTEAFF. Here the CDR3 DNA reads TGTGCCAGCTCAGGCCAGGGGGCAGGGGACACTGAAGCTTTCTTT.

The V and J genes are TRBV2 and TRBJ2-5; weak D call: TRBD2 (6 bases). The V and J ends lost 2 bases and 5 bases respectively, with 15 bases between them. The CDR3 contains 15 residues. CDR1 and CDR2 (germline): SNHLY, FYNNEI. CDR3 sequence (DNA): TGTGCCAGCAGTGAAAAAAGTGCAGGGAGGGAGACCCAGTACTTC. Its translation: CASSEKSAGRETQYF.

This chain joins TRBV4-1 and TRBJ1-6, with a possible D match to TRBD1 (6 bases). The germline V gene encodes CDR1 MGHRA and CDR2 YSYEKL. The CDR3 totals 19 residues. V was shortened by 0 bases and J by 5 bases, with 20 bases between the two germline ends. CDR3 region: CASSQDGVQGQGNNSPLHF. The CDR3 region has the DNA TGCGCCAGCAGCCAAGATGGTGTTCAGGGGCAGGGTAATAATTCACCCCTCCACTTT.

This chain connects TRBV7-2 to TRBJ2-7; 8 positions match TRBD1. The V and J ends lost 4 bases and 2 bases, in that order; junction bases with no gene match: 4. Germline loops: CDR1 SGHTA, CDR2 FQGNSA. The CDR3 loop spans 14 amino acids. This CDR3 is CASSSDRVPYEQYF. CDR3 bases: TGTGCCAGCAGCTCGGACAGGGTTCCCTACGAGCAGTACTTC.

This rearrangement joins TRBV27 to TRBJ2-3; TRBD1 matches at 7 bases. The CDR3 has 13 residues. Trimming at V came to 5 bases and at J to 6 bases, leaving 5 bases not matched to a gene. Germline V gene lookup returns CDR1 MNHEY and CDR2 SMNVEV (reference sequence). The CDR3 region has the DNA TGTGCCAGCAGTCCTGGGACAGCCGATACGCAGTATTTT. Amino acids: CASSPGTADTQYF.

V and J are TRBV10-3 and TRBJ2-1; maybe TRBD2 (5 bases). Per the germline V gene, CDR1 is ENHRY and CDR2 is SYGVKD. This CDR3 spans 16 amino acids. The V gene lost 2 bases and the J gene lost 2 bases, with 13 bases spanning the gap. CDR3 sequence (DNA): TGTGCCATCAGTGAGCCTAGCCAGGTAACCTACAATGAGCAGTTCTTC. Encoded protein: CAISEPSQVTYNEQFF.

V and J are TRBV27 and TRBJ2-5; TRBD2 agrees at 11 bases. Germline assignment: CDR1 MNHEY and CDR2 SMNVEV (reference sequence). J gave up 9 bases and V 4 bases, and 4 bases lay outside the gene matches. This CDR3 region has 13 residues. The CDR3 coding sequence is TGTGCCAGCAGTTCGACTAGCGGGGTGGCCCAGTACTTC. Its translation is CASSSTSGVAQYF.

The CDR3 DNA reads as TGTGCCAGCAGCACAGGGGGAACTAATGAAAAACTGTTTTTT. This encodes CASSTGGTNEKLFF. The rearrangement links TRBV5-4 to TRBJ1-4, with 8 nucleotides matching TRBD1. Germline values: CDR1 SGHNT, CDR2 YYREEE (reference sequence). Germline trimming cut 4 bases from V and 1 base from J; bases unmatched to any gene: 0. The CDR3 covers 14 residues.

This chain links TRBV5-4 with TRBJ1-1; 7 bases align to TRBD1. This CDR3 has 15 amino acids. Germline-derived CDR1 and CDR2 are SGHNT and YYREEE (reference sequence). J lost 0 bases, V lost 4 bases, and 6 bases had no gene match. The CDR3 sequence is CASSLSRGVNTEAFF. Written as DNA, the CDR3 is TGTGCCAGCAGCCTTTCCAGGGGGGTGAACACTGAAGCTTTCTTT.

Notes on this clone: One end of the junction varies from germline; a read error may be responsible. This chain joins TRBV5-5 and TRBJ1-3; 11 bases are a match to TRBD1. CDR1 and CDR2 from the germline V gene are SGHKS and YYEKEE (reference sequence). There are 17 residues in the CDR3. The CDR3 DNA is TGTGCCAGCAGGTTGGGACAGGGGGATTTTTCTGGAAACACCATATATTTT. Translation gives CASRLGQGDFSGNTIYF. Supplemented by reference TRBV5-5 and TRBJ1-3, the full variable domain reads DAGVTQSPTHLIKTRGQQVTLRCSPISGHKSVSWYQQVLGQGPQFIFQYYEKEERGRGNFPDRFSARQFPNYSSELNVNALLLGDSALYLCASRLGQGDFSGNTIYFGEGSWLTVV.

The CDR3 sequence: CASELAGGGETQYF. In DNA, the CDR3 is TGTGCCAGCGAACTAGCGGGGGGAGGTGAGACCCAGTACTTC. The V call is TRBV2, the J call TRBJ2-5; 12 bases map to TRBD2. The CDR3 contains 14 residues. J gave up 5 bases and V 8 bases, and 6 bases lay outside the gene matches. Germline V gene data show CDR1 as SNHLY and CDR2 as FYNNEI. Together with reference TRBV2 and TRBJ2-5, the CDR3 gives the full variable domain: EPEVTQTPSHQVTQMGQEVILRCVPISNHLYFYWYRQILGQKVEFLVSFYNNEISEKSEIFDDQFSVERPDGSNFTLKIRSTKLEDSAMYFCASELAGGGETQYFGPGTRLLVL.

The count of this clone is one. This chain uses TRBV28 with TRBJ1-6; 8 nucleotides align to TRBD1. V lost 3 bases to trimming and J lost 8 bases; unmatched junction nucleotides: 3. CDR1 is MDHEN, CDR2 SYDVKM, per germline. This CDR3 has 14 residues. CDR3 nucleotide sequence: TGTGCCAGCAGTTTGCCAGGGGGCGATTCACCCCTCCACTTT. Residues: CASSLPGGDSPLHF.